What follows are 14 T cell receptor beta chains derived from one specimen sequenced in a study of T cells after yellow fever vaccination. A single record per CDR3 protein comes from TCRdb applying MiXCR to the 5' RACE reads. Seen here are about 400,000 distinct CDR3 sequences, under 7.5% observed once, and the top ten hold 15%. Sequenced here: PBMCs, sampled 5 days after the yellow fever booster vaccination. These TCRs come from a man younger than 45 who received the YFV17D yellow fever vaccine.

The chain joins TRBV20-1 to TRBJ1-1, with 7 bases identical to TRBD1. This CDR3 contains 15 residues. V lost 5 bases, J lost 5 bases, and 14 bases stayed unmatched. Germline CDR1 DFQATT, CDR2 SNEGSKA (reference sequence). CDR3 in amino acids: CSAGRQGGLRTEAFF. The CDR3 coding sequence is TGCAGTGCTGGTCGACAGGGAGGGTTAAGGACTGAAGCTTTCTTT.

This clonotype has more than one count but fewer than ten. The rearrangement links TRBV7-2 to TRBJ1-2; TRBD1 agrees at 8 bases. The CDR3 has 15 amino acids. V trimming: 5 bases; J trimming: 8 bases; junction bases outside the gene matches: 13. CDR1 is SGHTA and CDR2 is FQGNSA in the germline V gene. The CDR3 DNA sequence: TGTGCCAGCAGCGCCCCAGACAGGGGAGTTGGGGGCTACACCTTC. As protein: CASSAPDRGVGGYTF.

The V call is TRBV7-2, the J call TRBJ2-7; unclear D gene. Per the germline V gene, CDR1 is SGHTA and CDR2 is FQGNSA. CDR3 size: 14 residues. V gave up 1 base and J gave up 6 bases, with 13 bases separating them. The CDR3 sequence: CASSLVGSQSEQYF. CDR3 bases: TGTGCCAGCAGCTTAGTTGGATCACAGTCCGAGCAGTACTTC.

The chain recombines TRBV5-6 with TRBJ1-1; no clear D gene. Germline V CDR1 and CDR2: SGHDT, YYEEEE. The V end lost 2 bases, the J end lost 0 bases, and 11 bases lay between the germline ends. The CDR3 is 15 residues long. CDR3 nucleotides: TGTGCCAGCAGCTTATGGACGGTAGTGAACACTGAAGCTTTCTTT. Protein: CASSLWTVVNTEAFF.

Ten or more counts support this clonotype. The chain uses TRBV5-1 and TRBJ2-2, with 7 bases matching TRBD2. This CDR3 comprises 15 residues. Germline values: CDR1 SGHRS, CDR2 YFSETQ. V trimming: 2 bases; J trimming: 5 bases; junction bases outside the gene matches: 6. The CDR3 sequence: CASSFTGGGTGELFF. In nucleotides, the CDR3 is TGCGCCAGCAGCTTTACGGGAGGAGGTACCGGGGAGCTGTTTTTT.

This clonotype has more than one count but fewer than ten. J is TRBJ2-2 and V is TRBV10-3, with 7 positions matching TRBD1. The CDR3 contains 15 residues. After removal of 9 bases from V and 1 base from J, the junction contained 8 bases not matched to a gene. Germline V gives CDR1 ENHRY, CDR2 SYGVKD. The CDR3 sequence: CAMNPGQMNTGELFF. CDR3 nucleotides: TGTGCCATGAACCCGGGACAGATGAACACCGGGGAGCTGTTTTTT.

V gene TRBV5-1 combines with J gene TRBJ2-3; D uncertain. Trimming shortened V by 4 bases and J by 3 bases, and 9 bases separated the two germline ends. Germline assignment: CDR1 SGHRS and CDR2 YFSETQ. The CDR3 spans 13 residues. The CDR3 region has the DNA TGCGCCAGCAGCGGCGTTGGGACAGATACGCAGTATTTT. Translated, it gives CASSGVGTDTQYF. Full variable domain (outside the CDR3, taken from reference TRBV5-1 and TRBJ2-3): KAGVTQTPRYLIKTRGQQVTLSCSPISGHRSVSWYQQTPGQGLQFLFEYFSETQRNKGNFPGRFSGRQFSNSRSEMNVSTLELGDSALYLCASSGVGTDTQYFGPGTRLTVL.

The CDR3 loop is CVAGTSGSDTQYF. CDR3 bases: TGTGTGGCAGGGACTAGCGGGAGTGATACGCAGTATTTT. V usage is TRBV10-3 and J usage is TRBJ2-3; TRBD2 agrees at 14 bases. CDR3 size: 13 residues. The germline V gene encodes CDR1 ENHRY and CDR2 SYGVKD.

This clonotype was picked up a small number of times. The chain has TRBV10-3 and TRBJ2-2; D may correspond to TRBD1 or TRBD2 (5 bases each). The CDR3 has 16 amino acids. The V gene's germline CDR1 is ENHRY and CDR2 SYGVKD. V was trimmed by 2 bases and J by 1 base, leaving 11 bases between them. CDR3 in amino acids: CAISEPGTVNTGELFF. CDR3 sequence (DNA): TGTGCCATCAGTGAGCCCGGGACCGTGAACACCGGGGAGCTGTTTTTT.

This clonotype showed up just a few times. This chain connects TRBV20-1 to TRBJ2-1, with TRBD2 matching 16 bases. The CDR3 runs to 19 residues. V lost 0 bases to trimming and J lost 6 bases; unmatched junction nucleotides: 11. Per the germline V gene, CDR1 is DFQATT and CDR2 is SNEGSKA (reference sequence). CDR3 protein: CSARDPNRGTSGRANEQFF. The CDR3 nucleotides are TGCAGTGCTAGAGATCCGAATCGCGGGACTAGCGGGAGGGCCAATGAGCAGTTCTTC.

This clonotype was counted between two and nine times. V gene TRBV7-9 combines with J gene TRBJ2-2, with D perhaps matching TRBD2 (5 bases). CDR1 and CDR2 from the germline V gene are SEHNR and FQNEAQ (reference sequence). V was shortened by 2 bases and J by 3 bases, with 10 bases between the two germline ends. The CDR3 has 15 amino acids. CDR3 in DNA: TGTGCCAGCAGCTTACTCGGAGCGGACACCGGGGAGCTGTTTTTT. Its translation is CASSLLGADTGELFF.

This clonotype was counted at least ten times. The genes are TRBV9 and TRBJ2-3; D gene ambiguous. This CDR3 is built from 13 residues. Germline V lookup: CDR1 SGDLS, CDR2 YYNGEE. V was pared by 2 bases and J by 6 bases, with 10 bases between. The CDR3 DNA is TGTGCCAGCAGCGTGACTCCCCACGATACGCAGTATTTT. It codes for CASSVTPHDTQYF.

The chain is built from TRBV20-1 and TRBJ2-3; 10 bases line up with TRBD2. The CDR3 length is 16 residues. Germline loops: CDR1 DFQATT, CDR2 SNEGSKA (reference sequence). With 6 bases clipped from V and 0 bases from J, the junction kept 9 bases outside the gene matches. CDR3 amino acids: CSAPLWTSGSTDTQYF. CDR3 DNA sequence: TGCAGTGCCCCCCTGTGGACTAGCGGAAGCACAGATACGCAGTATTTT.

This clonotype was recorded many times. CDR3 in DNA: TGTGCCAGCAGCCAAGTGGGGGGGGCCTACGAGCAGTACTTC. Amino acid sequence: CASSQVGGAYEQYF. The rearrangement joins TRBV3-1 to TRBJ2-7; 7 positions agree with TRBD2. With V trimmed by 1 base and J by 2 bases, 2 bases remained unmatched. Germline V CDR1 and CDR2: LGHDT, YNNKEL (reference sequence). This CDR3 comprises 14 residues.